The following is a TCR beta chain sequence with its context. The antigen is unknown. V gave up 2 bases and J gave up 4 bases; unmatched junction bases: 5. This CDR3 is built from 15 residues. Germline V CDR1 and CDR2: MDHEN, SYDVKM. This entry comes from a study of blood T cells in healthy people across ages. A second roughly 7 to 11 cycle PCR used barcoded and J-beta primers. TCRdb independently ran MiXCR on the 5' RACE reads; one entry per CDR3 protein. The sample holds about 780,000 distinct CDR3 sequences, more than 35% seen once. Study results and limitations: Naive T cell percentage and TCR beta diversity correlated strongly.

The gene calls are TRBV28 and TRBJ1-5, with 7 positions matching TRBD1. This receptor was identified in an older man in good health. Material for sequencing was blood. The CDR3 sequence is CASSLNRGHNQPQHF. The CDR3 DNA is TGTGCCAGCAGTTTAAACAGGGGACATAATCAGCCCCAGCATTTT.